This T cell receptor beta chain was sequenced during a study of blood T cell repertoires in COVID-19. This clone has only a few counts. Libraries were prepared by immunoSEQ multiplex PCR; TCRdb keeps only in-frame clonotypes and omits some of them. Of about 88,000 clones in the sample, more than 85% were seen once. This CDR3 is 13 amino acids long. Germline CDR1 reads MDHEN; CDR2 reads SYDVKM. The V gene lost 8 bases and the J gene lost 8 bases, with 18 bases spanning the gap. This TCR derives from a man in his fifties or sixties with acute or convalescent COVID-19. The sequencing input was peripheral blood. This chain joins TRBV28 and TRBJ1-2; D ambiguous. The CDR3 spells CASVPPGLGGYTF. CDR3 DNA: TGTGCCAGCGTCCCCCCAGGTTTGGGCGGCTACACCTTC.